The sequence of this T cell receptor beta chain was determined in a study of cytomegalovirus exposure and HLA in healthy donors. Study-wide results and caveats: V- and J-gene trimming of TCR beta was linked (in a later analysis) to a missense DCLRE1C variant. A later analysis associated some 16,000 TCR beta sequences with HLA alleles at a 0.05 false discovery rate. Rarity held for most TCR sequences, but there were some public TCRs that occurred in many donors.

Primers included in the PCR were 60 Vbeta and 13 Jbeta primers. Measured with immunoSEQ multiplex PCR; TCRdb has only the in-frame clones, and not every one. The sample has 170,000 or so clones; roughly 81% are singletons. A remark on this clone: Its target is unknown.

V was pared by 7 bases and J by 6 bases, with 19 bases between. Germline values: CDR1 MDHEN, CDR2 SYDVKM. The CDR3 sequence is 15 residues long. The chain is built from TRBV28 and TRBJ1-5; D is perhaps TRBD1 (5 bases). The sequenced sample consisted of PBMCs. This receptor was taken from a girl between 5 and 17 years old in good health and CMV-seropositive. CDR3: CASTLRSGLSQPQHF. CDR3 DNA: TGTGCCAGCACCCTAAGGTCAGGGTTAAGTCAGCCCCAGCATTTT.